This T cell receptor (beta chain) emerged from a study of blood T cell repertoires in COVID-19. Across the study: Researchers got acute and convalescent COVID-19 samples from the United States, Italy and Spain. The analysed material was cDNA or gDNA that came from T cells, B-cell-depleted T cells, or PBMCs.

The V segment lost 3 bases and the J segment 9 bases; nucleotides outside the gene matches: 7. Germline CDR1 SGHDT, CDR2 YYEEEE. This CDR3 spans 15 amino acids. Assay: immunoSEQ multiplex PCR; the TCRdb copy retains only in-frame clones and omits some. The table includes approximately 150,000 clones, roughly 90% detected once. The chain carries TRBV5-6 and TRBJ2-5; 14 nucleotides line up with TRBD2. The sample was peripheral blood. The sequence was collected from a man aged 70 or older with acute or convalescent COVID-19. CDR3 in amino acids: CASSWGLAGERAQYF. CDR3 DNA sequence: TGTGCCAGCAGCTGGGGACTAGCGGGGGAAAGGGCCCAGTACTTC.